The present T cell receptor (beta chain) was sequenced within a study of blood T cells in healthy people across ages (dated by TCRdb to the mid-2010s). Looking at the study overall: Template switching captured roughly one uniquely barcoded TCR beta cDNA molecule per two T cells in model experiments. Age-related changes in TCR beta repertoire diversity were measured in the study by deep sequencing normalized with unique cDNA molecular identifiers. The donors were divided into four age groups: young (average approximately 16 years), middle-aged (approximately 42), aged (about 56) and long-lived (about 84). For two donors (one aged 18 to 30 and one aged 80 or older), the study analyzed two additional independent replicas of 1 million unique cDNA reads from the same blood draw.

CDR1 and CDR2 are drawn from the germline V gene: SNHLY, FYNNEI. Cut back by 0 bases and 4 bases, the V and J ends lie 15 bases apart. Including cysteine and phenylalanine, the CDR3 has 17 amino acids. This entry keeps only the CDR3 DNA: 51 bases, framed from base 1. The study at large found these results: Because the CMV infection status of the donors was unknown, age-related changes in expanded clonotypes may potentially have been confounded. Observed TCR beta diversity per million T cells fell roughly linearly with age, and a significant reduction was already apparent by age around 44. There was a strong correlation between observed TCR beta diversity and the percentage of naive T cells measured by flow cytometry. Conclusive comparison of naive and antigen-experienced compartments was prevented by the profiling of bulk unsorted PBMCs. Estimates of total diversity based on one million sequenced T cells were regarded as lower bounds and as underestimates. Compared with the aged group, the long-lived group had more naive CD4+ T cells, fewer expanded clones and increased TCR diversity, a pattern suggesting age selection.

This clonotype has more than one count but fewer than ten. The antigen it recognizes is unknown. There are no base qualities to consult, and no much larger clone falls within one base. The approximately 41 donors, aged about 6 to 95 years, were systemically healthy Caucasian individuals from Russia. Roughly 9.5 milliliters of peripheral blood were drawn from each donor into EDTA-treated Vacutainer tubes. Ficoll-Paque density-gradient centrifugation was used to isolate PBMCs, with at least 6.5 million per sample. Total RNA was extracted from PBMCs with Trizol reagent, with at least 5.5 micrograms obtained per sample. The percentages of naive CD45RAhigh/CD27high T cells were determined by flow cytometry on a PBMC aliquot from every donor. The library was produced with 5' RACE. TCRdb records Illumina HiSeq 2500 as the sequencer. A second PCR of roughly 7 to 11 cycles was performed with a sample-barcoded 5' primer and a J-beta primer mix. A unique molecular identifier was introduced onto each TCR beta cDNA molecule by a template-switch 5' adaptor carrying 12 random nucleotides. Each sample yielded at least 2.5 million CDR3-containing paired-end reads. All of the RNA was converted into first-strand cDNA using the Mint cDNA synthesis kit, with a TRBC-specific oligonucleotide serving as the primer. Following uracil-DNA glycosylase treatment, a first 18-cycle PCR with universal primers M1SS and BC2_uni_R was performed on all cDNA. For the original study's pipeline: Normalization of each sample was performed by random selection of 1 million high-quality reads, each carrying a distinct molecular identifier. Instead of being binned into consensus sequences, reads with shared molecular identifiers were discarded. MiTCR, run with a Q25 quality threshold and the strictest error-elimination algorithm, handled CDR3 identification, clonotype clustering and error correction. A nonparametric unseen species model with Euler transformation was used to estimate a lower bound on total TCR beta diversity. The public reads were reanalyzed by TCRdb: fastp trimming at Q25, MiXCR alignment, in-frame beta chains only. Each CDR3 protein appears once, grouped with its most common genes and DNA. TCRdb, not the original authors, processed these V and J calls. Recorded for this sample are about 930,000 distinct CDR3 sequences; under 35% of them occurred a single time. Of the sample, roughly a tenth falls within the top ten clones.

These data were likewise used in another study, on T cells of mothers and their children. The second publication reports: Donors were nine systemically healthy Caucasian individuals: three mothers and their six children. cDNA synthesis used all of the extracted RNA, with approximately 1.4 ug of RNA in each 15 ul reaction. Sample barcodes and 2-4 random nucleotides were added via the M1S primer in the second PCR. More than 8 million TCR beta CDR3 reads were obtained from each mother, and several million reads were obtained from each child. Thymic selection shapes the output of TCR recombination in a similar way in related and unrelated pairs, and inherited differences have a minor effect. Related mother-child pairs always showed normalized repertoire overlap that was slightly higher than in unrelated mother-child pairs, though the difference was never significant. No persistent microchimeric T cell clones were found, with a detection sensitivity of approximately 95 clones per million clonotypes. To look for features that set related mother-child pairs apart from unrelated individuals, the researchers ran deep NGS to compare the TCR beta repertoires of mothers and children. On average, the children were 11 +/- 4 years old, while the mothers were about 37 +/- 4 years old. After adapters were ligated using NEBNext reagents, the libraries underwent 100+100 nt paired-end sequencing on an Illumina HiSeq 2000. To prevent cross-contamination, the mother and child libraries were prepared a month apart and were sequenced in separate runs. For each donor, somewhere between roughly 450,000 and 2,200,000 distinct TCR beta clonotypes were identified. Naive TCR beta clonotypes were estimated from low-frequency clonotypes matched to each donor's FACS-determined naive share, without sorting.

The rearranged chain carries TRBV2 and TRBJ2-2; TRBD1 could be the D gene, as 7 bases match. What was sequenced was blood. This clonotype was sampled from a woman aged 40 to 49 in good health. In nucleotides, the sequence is TGTGCCAGCAGTGAAGCGGAGGGGGCGCCGACCACCGGGGAGCTGTTTTTT. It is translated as CASSEAEGAPTTGELFF. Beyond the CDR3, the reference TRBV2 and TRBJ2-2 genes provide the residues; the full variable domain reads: EPEVTQTPSHQVTQMGQEVILRCVPISNHLYFYWYRQILGQKVEFLVSFYNNEISEKSEIFDDQFSVERPDGSNFTLKIRSTKLEDSAMYFCASSEAEGAPTTGELFFGEGSRLTVL.